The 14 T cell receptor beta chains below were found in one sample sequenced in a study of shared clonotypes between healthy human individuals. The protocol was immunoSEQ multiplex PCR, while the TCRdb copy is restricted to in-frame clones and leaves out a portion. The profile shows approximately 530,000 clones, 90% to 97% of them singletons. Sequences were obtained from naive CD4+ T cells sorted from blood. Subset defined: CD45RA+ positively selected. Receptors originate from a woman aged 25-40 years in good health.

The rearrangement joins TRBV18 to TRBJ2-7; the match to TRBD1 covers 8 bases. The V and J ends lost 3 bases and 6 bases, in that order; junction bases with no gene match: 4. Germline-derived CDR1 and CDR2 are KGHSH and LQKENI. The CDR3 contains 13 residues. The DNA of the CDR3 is TGTGCCAGCTCACCGGACAGGGTTGGCGAGCAGTACTTC. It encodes CASSPDRVGEQYF.

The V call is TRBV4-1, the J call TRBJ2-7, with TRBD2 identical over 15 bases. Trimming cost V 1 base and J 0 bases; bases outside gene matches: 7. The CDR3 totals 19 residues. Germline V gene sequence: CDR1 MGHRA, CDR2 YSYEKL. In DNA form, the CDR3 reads TGCGCCAGCAGCCAAGCCTCCGGGACTAGCGGGGGGAGCTCCTACGAGCAGTACTTC. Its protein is CASSQASGTSGGSSYEQYF.

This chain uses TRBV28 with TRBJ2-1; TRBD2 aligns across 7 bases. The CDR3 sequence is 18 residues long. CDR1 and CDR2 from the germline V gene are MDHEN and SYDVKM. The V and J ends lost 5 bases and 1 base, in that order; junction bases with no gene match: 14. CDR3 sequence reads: CASSPHAAGVMSYNEQFF. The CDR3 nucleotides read TGTGCCAGCAGTCCACATGCGGCGGGAGTGATGTCCTACAATGAGCAGTTCTTC.

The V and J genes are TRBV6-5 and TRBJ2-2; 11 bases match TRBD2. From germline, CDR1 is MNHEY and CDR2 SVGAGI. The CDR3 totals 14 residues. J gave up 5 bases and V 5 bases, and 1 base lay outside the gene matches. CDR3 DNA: TGTGCCAGCAGTACTAGCGGGAGAACCGGGGAGCTGTTTTTT. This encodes CASSTSGRTGELFF.

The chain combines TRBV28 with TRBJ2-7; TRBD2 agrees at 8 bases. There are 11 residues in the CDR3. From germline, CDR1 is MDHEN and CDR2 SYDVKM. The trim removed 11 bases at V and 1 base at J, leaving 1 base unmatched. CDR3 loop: CAVAGSYEQYF. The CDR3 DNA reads TGTGCCGTAGCGGGATCCTACGAGCAGTACTTC.

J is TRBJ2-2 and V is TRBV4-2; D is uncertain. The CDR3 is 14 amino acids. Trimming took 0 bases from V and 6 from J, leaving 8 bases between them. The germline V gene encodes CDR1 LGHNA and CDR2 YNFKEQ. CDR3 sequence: CASSQEEKSGELFF. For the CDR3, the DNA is TGTGCCAGCAGCCAAGAAGAGAAGTCCGGGGAGCTGTTTTTT.

DNA of the CDR3: TGTGCCAGCAGCCAATTAGGCAGGCTAGCTGGCTACACCTTC. Its translation is CASSQLGRLAGYTF. This chain joins TRBV7-2 and TRBJ1-2; D uncertain. The CDR3 length is 14 residues. The germline CDR1 and CDR2 sequences are SGHTA and FQGNSA. V lost 5 bases, J lost 7 bases, and 17 bases lay in between.

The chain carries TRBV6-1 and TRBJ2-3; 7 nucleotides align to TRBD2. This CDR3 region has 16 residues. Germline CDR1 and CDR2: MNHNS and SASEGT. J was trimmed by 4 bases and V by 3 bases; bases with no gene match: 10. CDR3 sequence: CASSDWGGGPSDTQYF. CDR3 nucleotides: TGTGCCAGCAGTGACTGGGGGGGAGGGCCGTCAGATACGCAGTATTTT.

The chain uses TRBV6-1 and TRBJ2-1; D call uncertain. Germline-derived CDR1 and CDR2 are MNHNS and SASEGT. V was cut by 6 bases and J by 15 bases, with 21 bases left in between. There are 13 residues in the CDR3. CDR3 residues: CASRFPHSHVRFF. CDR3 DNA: TGTGCCAGCAGGTTCCCACACTCACACGTGCGGTTCTTC.

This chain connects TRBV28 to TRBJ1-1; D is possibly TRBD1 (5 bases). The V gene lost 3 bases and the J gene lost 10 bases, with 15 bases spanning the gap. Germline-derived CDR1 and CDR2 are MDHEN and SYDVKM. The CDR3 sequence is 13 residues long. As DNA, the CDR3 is TGTGCCAGCAGTTTTCCGCAGGGTTTTAGAGCTTTCTTT. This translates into CASSFPQGFRAFF. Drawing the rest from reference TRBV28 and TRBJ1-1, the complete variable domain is DVKVTQSSRYLVKRTGEKVFLECVQDMDHENMFWYRQDPGLGLRLIYFSYDVKMKEKGDIPEGYSVSREKKERFSLILESASTNQTSMYLCASSFPQGFRAFFGQGTRLTVV.

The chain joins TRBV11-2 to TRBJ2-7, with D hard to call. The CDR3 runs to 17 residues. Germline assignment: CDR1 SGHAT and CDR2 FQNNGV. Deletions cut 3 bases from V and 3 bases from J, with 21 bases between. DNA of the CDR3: TGTGCCAGCAGCTTTGGCGCACCCGGTCGTGCGTTCTACGAGCAGTACTTC. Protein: CASSFGAPGRAFYEQYF.

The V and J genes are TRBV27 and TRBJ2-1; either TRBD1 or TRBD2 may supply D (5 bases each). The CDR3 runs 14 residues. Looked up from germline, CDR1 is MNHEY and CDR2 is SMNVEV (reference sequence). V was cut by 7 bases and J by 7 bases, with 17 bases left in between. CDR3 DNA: TGTGCCAGCAACCAAGCGGACAAGCAGAATGAGCAGTTCTTC. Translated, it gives CASNQADKQNEQFF.

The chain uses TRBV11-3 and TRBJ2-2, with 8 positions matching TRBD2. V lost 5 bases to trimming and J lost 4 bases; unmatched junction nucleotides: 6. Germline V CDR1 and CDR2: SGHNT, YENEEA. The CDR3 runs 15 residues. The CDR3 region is CASSPSGSSTGELFF. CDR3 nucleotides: TGTGCCAGCAGCCCGAGCGGGAGTTCCACCGGGGAGCTGTTTTTT.

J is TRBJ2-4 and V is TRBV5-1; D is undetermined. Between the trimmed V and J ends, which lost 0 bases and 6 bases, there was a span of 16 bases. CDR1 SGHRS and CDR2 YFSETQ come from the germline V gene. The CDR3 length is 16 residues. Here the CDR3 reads CASSLEARPIGNIQYF. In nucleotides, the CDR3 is TGCGCCAGCAGCTTGGAGGCCCGACCGATAGGAAACATTCAGTACTTC.